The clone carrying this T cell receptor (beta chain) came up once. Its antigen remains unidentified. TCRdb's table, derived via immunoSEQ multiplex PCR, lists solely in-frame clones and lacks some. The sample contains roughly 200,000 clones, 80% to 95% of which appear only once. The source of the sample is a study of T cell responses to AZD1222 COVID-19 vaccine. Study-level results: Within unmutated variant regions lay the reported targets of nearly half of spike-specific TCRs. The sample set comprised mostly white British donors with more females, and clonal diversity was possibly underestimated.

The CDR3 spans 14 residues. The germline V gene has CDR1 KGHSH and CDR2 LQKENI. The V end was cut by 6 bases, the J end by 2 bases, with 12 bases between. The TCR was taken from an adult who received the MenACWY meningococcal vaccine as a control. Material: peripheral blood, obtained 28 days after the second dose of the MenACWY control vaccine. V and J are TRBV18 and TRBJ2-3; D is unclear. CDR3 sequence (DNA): TGTGCCAGCTCGTCAGAGTTTAACACAGATACGCAGTATTTT. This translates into CASSSEFNTDTQYF.